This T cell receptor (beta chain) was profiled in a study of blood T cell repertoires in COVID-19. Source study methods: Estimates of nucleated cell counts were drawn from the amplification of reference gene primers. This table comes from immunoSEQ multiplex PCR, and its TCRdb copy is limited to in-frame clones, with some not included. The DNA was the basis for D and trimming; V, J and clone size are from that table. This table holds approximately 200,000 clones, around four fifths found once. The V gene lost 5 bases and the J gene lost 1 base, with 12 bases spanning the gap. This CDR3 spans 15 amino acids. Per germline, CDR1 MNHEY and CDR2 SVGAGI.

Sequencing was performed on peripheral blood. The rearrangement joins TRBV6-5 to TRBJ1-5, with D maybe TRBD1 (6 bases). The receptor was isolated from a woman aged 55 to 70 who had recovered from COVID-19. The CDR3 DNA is TGTGCCAGCAGTAAAAGCGGGACAAGCAATCAGCCCCAGCATTTT. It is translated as CASSKSGTSNQPQHF.